The T cell receptor beta chain under discussion was sequenced for a study of T cells after yellow fever vaccination. About the research overall: The fractions with low cell numbers were processed using SMART-Seq v4 Ultra Low Input.

MiXCR was run by TCRdb on the 5' RACE reads, yielding one entry per CDR3 protein. This sample yields some 110,000 distinct CDR3 sequences, of which roughly 6.8% are seen a single time; roughly 3% belongs to the top ten. This clonotype has a count of ten or more. Its target is unknown. Broader study findings: Clonotype sharing between CD4 and CD8 compartments was small. FACS-sorted repertoires could contain abundant clonotypes contaminating from the bulk population. Most primary-vaccination clones recurred post-booster (nearly 98% CD4, around 86% CD8).

Trimming took 0 bases from V and 6 from J; bases not matched to a gene: 11. Germline assignment: CDR1 SGHRS and CDR2 YFSETQ. This CDR3 contains 17 residues. The source of this sequence is a man aged 18 to 29 who received the YFV17D yellow fever vaccine. Source: CD4+ T cells sorted from PBMCs, taken roughly 47 days after the first yellow fever vaccination. The genes are TRBV5-1 and TRBJ2-3; 9 bases are shared with TRBD1. The CDR3 loop reads CASSLASLPGQGDTQYF. Here the CDR3 DNA reads TGCGCCAGCAGCTTGGCCTCCCTCCCGGGACAGGGCGATACGCAGTATTTT.